These 11 T cell receptor beta chains originate from one sample sequenced in a study of read filtering for tumor transcriptome and immune sequencing. The library was built from 400 ng RNA with molecular barcoded adaptors for alpha/delta and beta/gamma chains. TCRdb ran MiXCR on the reads and lists one entry per CDR3 protein. The profile shows about 35,000 distinct CDR3 sequences, over 11% of them singletons. Sequencing was carried out using a population of CD138-negative cells sorted from bone marrow. All receptors derive from a donor over 35 with multiple myeloma.

This clonotype showed up many times. This chain uses TRBV29-1 with TRBJ1-4, with 7 bases lining up with TRBD1. The CDR3 runs to 12 residues. The J segment lost 5 bases and the V segment lost 7 bases, leaving 4 bases of the junction unmatched. CDR1 is SQVTM and CDR2 is ANQGSEA in the germline V gene. The CDR3: CSARGANEKLFF. In DNA, the CDR3 is TGCAGCGCCAGGGGGGCGAATGAAAAACTGTTTTTT.

This clonotype came up many times. The rearrangement joins TRBV5-1 to TRBJ2-5; no definite D call. CDR3 length: 11 amino acids. CDR1 is SGHRS and CDR2 is YFSETQ in the germline V gene. Deletions cut 2 bases from V and 3 bases from J, with 2 bases between. CDR3 sequence reads: CASSFKETQYF. The CDR3, as DNA: TGCGCCAGCAGCTTCAAAGAGACCCAGTACTTC. The full variable domain, with the rest looked up from reference TRBV5-1 and TRBJ2-5, is KAGVTQTPRYLIKTRGQQVTLSCSPISGHRSVSWYQQTPGQGLQFLFEYFSETQRNKGNFPGRFSGRQFSNSRSEMNVSTLELGDSALYLCASSFKETQYFGPGTRLLVL.

As to this clonotype: A read error may be the cause here, since a much bigger clone is one base away. The gene calls are TRBV28 and TRBJ1-3; weak D call: TRBD1 (6 bases). This CDR3 spans 14 amino acids. The V gene's germline CDR1 is MDHEN and CDR2 SYDVKM. The DNA of the CDR3 is TGTGCCAGCAGATTGACAGGAGCTGGAGACACCATATATTTT. This translates into CASRLTGAGDTIYF.

This clonotype was recorded a few times. A much larger clonotype is one base distant, so this may be a read error. This chain connects TRBV29-1 to TRBJ2-3; tentative D call: TRBD1 (7 bases). CDR3 length: 16 amino acids. Germline V lookup: CDR1 SQVTM, CDR2 ANQGSEA. For the CDR3, the DNA is TGCAGCGTTGATCAAGCAGGGGGGAGTGGCACAGCTACGCAGTATTTT. This translates into CSVDQAGGSGTATQYF.

There are many counts of this clonotype. The chain joins TRBV20-1 to TRBJ2-7; 10 bases are a match to TRBD2. There are 17 residues in the CDR3. Germline CDR1 is DFQATT and CDR2 is SNEGSKA (reference sequence). J lost 5 bases, V lost 2 bases, and 15 bases had no gene match. CDR3 amino acids: CSARSSGSGLGNHEQYF. The CDR3 nucleotides are TGCAGTGCTAGATCTAGCGGGAGTGGTCTCGGAAACCACGAGCAGTACTTC.

By sample fraction, this clonotype is medium-sized. The chain employs TRBV5-1 and TRBJ2-1; D remains unclear. Germline CDR1 and CDR2: SGHRS and YFSETQ. Trimming stripped 0 bases from V and 9 bases from J, with 10 bases between. The length of the CDR3 is 13 residues. The CDR3: CASSLGGYGEQFF. In nucleotides, the CDR3 is TGCGCCAGCAGCTTGGGAGGTTATGGTGAGCAGTTCTTC.

This clonotype showed up many times. The rearrangement uses TRBV27 and TRBJ2-5; 7 bases line up with TRBD2. There are 16 residues in the CDR3. CDR1 is MNHEY and CDR2 is SMNVEV in the germline V gene (reference sequence). Unmatched junction bases numbered 12, after V lost 4 bases and J lost 4 bases. For the CDR3, the DNA is TGTGCCAGCAGTTCAATATTCGGCGGGGGTAGAGAGACCCAGTACTTC. Encoded protein: CASSSIFGGGRETQYF.

The table lists this clonotype with many counts. The chain carries TRBV30 and TRBJ1-6; 8 bases are shared with TRBD1. Germline loops: CDR1 GTSNPN, CDR2 SVGIG (reference sequence). The CDR3 runs 14 residues. J was trimmed by 10 bases and V by 2 bases; bases with no gene match: 7. CDR3 DNA sequence: TGTGCCTGGAGTCCCGGACAGGGAGAATCACCCCTCCACTTT. This translates into CAWSPGQGESPLHF.

This clonotype occurred many times. In DNA, the CDR3 is TGTGCCAGCAGCTTTAAACAGGGGTGGCCCCAGCATTTT. This codes for CASSFKQGWPQHF. The V and J genes are TRBV7-9 and TRBJ1-5; TRBD1 matches 7 bases. The germline V gene has CDR1 SEHNR and CDR2 FQNEAQ (reference sequence). The CDR3 contains 13 residues. V shed 3 bases, J shed 9 bases, and the junction held 5 bases outside the gene matches.

This clonotype was counted ten times or more. The gene calls are TRBV7-9 and TRBJ2-3; D is uncertain. This CDR3 has 13 residues. CDR1 is SEHNR and CDR2 is FQNEAQ in the germline V gene (reference sequence). V was trimmed by 6 bases and J by 1 base, leaving 8 bases between them. DNA for the CDR3: TGTGCCAGCAGACAGATAGGCACAGATACGCAGTATTTT. Translated: CASRQIGTDTQYF.

As concerns this clonotype: A much larger clone differs by one base, so this may be a read error. The chain employs TRBV5-4 and TRBJ1-4, with D possibly being TRBD1 (5 bases). V dropped 4 bases and J dropped 7 bases, with 17 bases sitting between them. Germline loops: CDR1 SGHNT, CDR2 YYREEE (reference sequence). There are 15 residues in the CDR3. The DNA of the CDR3 is TGTGCCAGCAGCCAAGATGGGACTTATAGTGAAAAACTGTTTTTT. Its translation is CASSQDGTYSEKLFF.